The 28 T cell receptor beta chains given below trace back to one sample, sequenced in a study of T cells in Graves' hyperthyroidism and ophthalmopathy. Amplification targeted TCR beta CDR3 regions from RNA transcripts. HTBI primers drove first-round RT-PCR of the TCR CDR3. TCRdb called the multiplex PCR reads again in MiXCR, with one record for every CDR3 protein. Of around 290,000 distinct CDR3 sequences listed, about an eighth are singletons. Sequenced input: blood. These receptor sequences come from a woman younger than 45 with Graves' hyperthyroidism that later progressed to Graves' ophthalmopathy.

The sample holds a few counts of this clonotype. The J gene is TRBJ2-3, the V gene TRBV5-6; 7 bases are shared with TRBD2. Germline lookup yields CDR1 SGHDT and CDR2 YYEEEE. The length of the CDR3 is 15 residues. V shed 3 bases, J shed 2 bases, and the junction held 6 bases outside the gene matches. The CDR3 DNA reads as TGTGCCAGCAGCTCTCTAGCGGTCTTCACAGATACGCAGTATTTT. Protein: CASSSLAVFTDTQYF.

Ten or more counts support this clonotype. The chain employs TRBV15 and TRBJ2-3; no reliable D call. Trimming took 1 base from V and 7 from J, leaving 9 bases between them. Germline-derived CDR1 and CDR2 are LNHNV and YYDKDF (reference sequence). The CDR3 contains 13 residues. Written as DNA, the CDR3 is TGTGCCACCAGCAGAGCGCTTAGACATACGCAGTATTTT. Encoded protein: CATSRALRHTQYF.

The chain combines TRBV6-5 with TRBJ1-3; possible D gene TRBD1, 6 bases. V gave up 2 bases and J gave up 0 bases, with 11 bases separating them. The CDR3 is 16 amino acids. CDR1 is MNHEY, CDR2 SVGAGI, per germline. CDR3 amino acids: CASSYMGQDSGNTIYF. The CDR3 nucleotides read TGTGCCAGCAGTTACATGGGACAAGACTCTGGAAACACCATATATTTT.

This clonotype was seen many times. The rearrangement uses TRBV20-1 and TRBJ1-4; 7 nucleotides align to TRBD1. The V gene's germline CDR1 is DFQATT and CDR2 SNEGSKA (reference sequence). The V segment lost 4 bases and the J segment 4 bases; nucleotides outside the gene matches: 3. The CDR3 has 13 residues. The CDR3 here is CSATGQLNEKLFF. CDR3 DNA sequence: TGCAGTGCTACGGGACAGCTTAATGAAAAACTGTTTTTT.

This clonotype was observed a few times. The chain is built from TRBV9 and TRBJ2-7, with a weak D call TRBD2 (5 bases). Looked up from germline, CDR1 is SGDLS and CDR2 is YYNGEE. CDR3 length: 16 amino acids. Deletions cut 2 bases from V and 5 bases from J, with 20 bases between. The CDR3 reads CASSVDEGSPTHEQYF. The CDR3 nucleotides read TGTGCCAGCAGCGTTGACGAGGGCAGTCCGACCCACGAGCAGTACTTC.

The chain is built from TRBV4-3 and TRBJ2-1, with D perhaps matching TRBD2 (5 bases). Between the trimmed V and J ends, which lost 1 base and 10 bases, there was a span of 11 bases. Germline CDR1 reads LGHNA; CDR2 reads YSLEER. The CDR3 is made up of 13 amino acids. CDR3 coding DNA: TGCGCCAGCAGCCAAGCCTTGGGAGACGAGCAGTTCTTC. Protein sequence: CASSQALGDEQFF.

V usage is TRBV24-1 and J usage is TRBJ2-1, with TRBD1 matching over 8 bases. The CDR3 sequence is 13 residues long. V shed 9 bases and J 8 bases; nucleotides not matched to a gene: 8. Germline-derived CDR1 and CDR2 are KGHDR and SFDVKD. In nucleotides, the CDR3 is TGTGCCACCCAGGGGGCTGCTCACGATGAGCAGTTCTTC. It encodes CATQGAAHDEQFF.

This clonotype occurred many times. The V gene is TRBV7-2, the J gene TRBJ2-7; 11 nucleotides match TRBD1. From germline, CDR1 is SGHTA and CDR2 FQGNSA. This CDR3 comprises 14 residues. J was trimmed by 6 bases and V by 3 bases; bases with no gene match: 4. The CDR3 coding sequence is TGTGCCAGCAGCTTGGACAGGGGGCGACGCGAGCAGTACTTC. Encoded protein: CASSLDRGRREQYF.

This clonotype was recorded a few times. The chain has TRBV2 and TRBJ1-5, with D unresolved. V lost 4 bases, J lost 2 bases, and 12 bases lay in between. There are 15 residues in the CDR3. The germline CDR1 and CDR2 sequences are SNHLY and FYNNEI. CDR3: CASSGIKVGNQPQHF. The CDR3 DNA follows: TGTGCCAGCAGTGGGATCAAGGTAGGCAATCAGCCCCAGCATTTT.

The table lists this clonotype with many counts. The gene calls are TRBV2 and TRBJ2-5, with 7 bases fitting TRBD1. Germline assignment: CDR1 SNHLY and CDR2 FYNNEI. V lost 1 base, J lost 5 bases, and 1 base stayed unmatched. There are 13 residues in the CDR3. The CDR3 DNA reads as TGTGCCAGCAGTGAAGGCAGGGGGGAGACCCAGTACTTC. Translation: CASSEGRGETQYF. The entire variable domain, with the rest obtained from reference TRBV2 and TRBJ2-5, is as follows: EPEVTQTPSHQVTQMGQEVILRCVPISNHLYFYWYRQILGQKVEFLVSFYNNEISEKSEIFDDQFSVERPDGSNFTLKIRSTKLEDSAMYFCASSEGRGETQYFGPGTRLLVL.

A note on this clonotype: Since a much larger clone is just one base distant, this may be a read error. The chain has TRBV28 and TRBJ2-1; TRBD2 matches at 13 bases. Trimming took 6 bases from V and 12 from J; bases not matched to a gene: 17. Germline V lookup: CDR1 MDHEN, CDR2 SYDVKM. CDR3 length: 17 amino acids. The CDR3, as DNA: TGTGCCAGCAGCCTAGGACTAGCGGGAGCCCCGGGGCGGGTGCAGTTCTTC. Amino acids: CASSLGLAGAPGRVQFF.

This clonotype was counted ten times or more. CDR3 sequence reads: CATSRTGGMGEAFF. The CDR3 DNA reads as TGTGCCACCAGCCGGACAGGGGGCATGGGTGAAGCTTTCTTT. The chain joins TRBV15 to TRBJ1-1, with 11 bases identical to TRBD1. V was pared by 5 bases and J by 7 bases, with 6 bases of the junction left unmatched. This CDR3 comprises 14 residues. Germline loops: CDR1 LNHNV, CDR2 YYDKDF (reference sequence).

The table lists this clonotype with a few counts. This sequence joins TRBV6-4 and TRBJ1-2; D unclear. CDR3 size: 13 residues. Germline loops: CDR1 MRHNA, CDR2 SNTAGT. V was clipped by 4 bases and J by 2 bases, with 8 bases between them. The CDR3, as DNA: TGTGCCAGCAGTGCCGCGGGGAACTATGGCTACACCTTC. Its protein is CASSAAGNYGYTF.

At least ten counts were recorded for this clonotype. This chain uses TRBV28 with TRBJ2-5; tentatively, D is TRBD2 (6 bases). Trimming removed 2 bases at V and 5 bases at J, with 18 bases between. This CDR3 is built from 16 residues. From germline, CDR1 is MDHEN and CDR2 SYDVKM. The CDR3 protein is CASSLPRDSNRETQYF. The CDR3 coding sequence is TGTGCCAGCAGTTTACCCCGGGACTCCAACCGGGAGACCCAGTACTTC.

This clonotype was seen more than once but under ten times. The chain has TRBV6-4 and TRBJ2-1; 7 nucleotides match TRBD2. Germline V CDR1 and CDR2: MRHNA, SNTAGT. The length of the CDR3 is 15 residues. V dropped 3 bases and J dropped 2; count of bases not matched to a gene: 4. CDR3 nucleotides: TGTGCCAGCAGTGAGCAAGCGGGGACCTACAATGAGCAGTTCTTC. Translating it yields CASSEQAGTYNEQFF.

There are many counts of this clonotype. The chain has TRBV30 and TRBJ1-1; no firm D call. Deletions cut 7 bases from V and 0 bases from J, with 15 bases between. The CDR3 contains 14 residues. Germline V gives CDR1 GTSNPN, CDR2 SVGIG (reference sequence). The CDR3: CAFYPTAMNTEAFF. CDR3 sequence (DNA): TGTGCCTTCTATCCGACGGCGATGAACACTGAAGCTTTCTTT.

This clonotype was detected ten times or more. The CDR3 region has the DNA TGTGCCAGCAGCTTAAGATTAGGAGGATTCACCGGGGAGCTGTTTTTT. This translates into CASSLRLGGFTGELFF. This rearrangement joins TRBV7-8 to TRBJ2-2; perhaps TRBD2 as D (5 bases). Germline values: CDR1 SGHVS, CDR2 FQNEAQ. V lost 2 bases to trimming and J lost 4 bases, with 14 bases between them. The CDR3 loop spans 16 amino acids.

The chain joins TRBV11-2 to TRBJ2-5, with TRBD2 as a possible D gene (6 bases). This CDR3 has 15 residues. Deletions cut 2 bases from V and 2 bases from J, with 12 bases between. CDR1 and CDR2 (germline): SGHAT, FQNNGV. The CDR3 sequence is CASSLRPGRQETQYF. In DNA form, the CDR3 reads TGTGCCAGCAGCTTAAGGCCAGGGAGGCAAGAGACCCAGTACTTC.

The chain uses TRBV7-9 and TRBJ1-1; 10 bases are shared with TRBD1. The V segment lost 5 bases and the J segment 3 bases; nucleotides outside the gene matches: 9. The germline gives CDR1 SEHNR, CDR2 FQNEAQ (reference sequence). This CDR3 contains 16 residues. The CDR3 bases are TGTGCCAGCAGCGTCAGACAGGGGGCACGGGACACTGAAGCTTTCTTT. It yields the protein CASSVRQGARDTEAFF.

This clonotype was counted many times. The gene calls are TRBV4-1 and TRBJ2-7; 9 bases agree with TRBD2. The ends lost 4 bases at V and 0 bases at J; junction bases unmatched: 4. This CDR3 is 15 amino acids long. Germline CDR1 MGHRA, CDR2 YSYEKL. The CDR3 here is CASSPTSGYSYEQYF. The CDR3 nucleotides are TGCGCCAGCAGCCCGACTAGCGGTTACTCCTACGAGCAGTACTTC.

The V and J genes are TRBV28 and TRBJ2-2; 7 bases are shared with TRBD1. J lost 6 bases, V lost 6 bases, and 7 bases had no gene match. The length of the CDR3 is 14 residues. Germline loops: CDR1 MDHEN, CDR2 SYDVKM. CDR3: CASSPGTVPGELFF. The CDR3 coding sequence is TGTGCCAGCAGCCCCGGGACAGTCCCCGGGGAGCTGTTTTTT.

There are many counts of this clonotype. This chain uses TRBV28 with TRBJ2-7, with 8 bases fitting TRBD2. The length of the CDR3 is 17 residues. Germline loops: CDR1 MDHEN, CDR2 SYDVKM. Trimming removed 6 bases from V and 4 bases from J; junction bases left unmatched: 17. The CDR3 DNA reads as TGTGCCAGCAGCTTCCGTGGACTAGCTATCTCGAGATACGAGCAGTACTTC. Its translation: CASSFRGLAISRYEQYF.

In its sample, this clonotype was seen many times. The V call is TRBV11-2, the J call TRBJ2-1; D is possibly TRBD1 (5 bases). The germline V and J ends were trimmed by 0 bases and 9 bases, with 12 bases remaining between them. Germline assignment: CDR1 SGHAT and CDR2 FQNNGV. The CDR3 runs 14 residues. CDR3 coding DNA: TGTGCCAGCAGCTTAGATCATACTACAGGTGAGCAGTTCTTC. Its translation: CASSLDHTTGEQFF.

This clonotype was seen only a few times. The V and J genes are TRBV7-2 and TRBJ1-6, with D maybe TRBD1 (6 bases). V dropped 5 bases and J dropped 5 bases, with 10 bases sitting between them. The CDR3 spans 14 residues. CDR1 and CDR2 from the germline V gene are SGHTA and FQGNSA. DNA of the CDR3: TGTGCCAGCAGCGTATGGACAGATAATTCACCCCTCCACTTT. Translated: CASSVWTDNSPLHF.

This clonotype appeared a few times. This rearrangement joins TRBV19 to TRBJ2-1; 13 bases map to TRBD2. The CDR3 is made up of 16 amino acids. The V gene end was trimmed by 5 bases and the J gene end by 4 bases; junction bases not matched to a gene: 5. Per germline, CDR1 LNHDA and CDR2 SQIVND (reference sequence). CDR3 loop: CASSYRTSGGYNEQFF. The CDR3 nucleotides are TGTGCCAGTAGTTACCGGACTAGCGGGGGATACAATGAGCAGTTCTTC.

This clonotype was counted ten times or more. The rearrangement joins TRBV12-3 or TRBV12-4 to TRBJ1-2; D not resolved. V lost 7 bases and J 4 bases, leaving 19 bases between the germline ends. The CDR3 length is 15 residues. The CDR3 spells CASTQMEGPSYGYTF. As DNA, the CDR3 is TGTGCCAGCACCCAAATGGAGGGTCCCAGCTATGGCTACACCTTC.

The table lists this clonotype with many counts. The V and J genes are TRBV3-1 and TRBJ2-5; the D gene is possibly TRBD2 (6 bases). The germline gives CDR1 LGHDT, CDR2 YNNKEL (reference sequence). The CDR3 consists of 15 residues. The V gene lost 1 base and the J gene lost 0 bases, with 9 bases spanning the gap. The CDR3 here is CASSQVAGNQETQYF. CDR3 bases: TGTGCCAGCAGCCAAGTTGCGGGGAACCAAGAGACCCAGTACTTC.

At least ten counts were recorded for this clonotype. V usage is TRBV7-9 and J usage is TRBJ2-7, with TRBD1 matching over 8 bases. This CDR3 is 15 amino acids long. CDR1 and CDR2 from the germline V gene are SEHNR and FQNEAQ (reference sequence). V trimming: 5 bases; J trimming: 6 bases; junction bases outside the gene matches: 12. The CDR3 loop reads CASSRTQGVISEQYF. The CDR3 coding sequence is TGTGCCAGCAGCCGGACACAGGGGGTGATCAGCGAGCAGTACTTC.